This T cell receptor (beta chain) was identified during a study of blood T cell repertoires in COVID-19. The overall study: Both acute and convalescent COVID-19 samples were obtained from the United States, Italy and Spain. In each case, the material was cDNA or gDNA derived from T cells, B-cell-depleted T cells, or PBMCs.

Under the authors' procedure: It was from reference gene primer amplification that nucleated cell counts were estimated. Sequencing used immunoSEQ multiplex PCR; TCRdb keeps in-frame clones, though not all of them. That table furnishes V, J and clone size, whereas the DNA furnished D and trimming. The sample records about 170,000 clones, roughly 85% being singletons. Trimming removed 4 bases from V and 7 bases from J, with 6 bases in between. Per the germline V gene, CDR1 is MNHEY and CDR2 is SVGEGT. The CDR3 sequence is 11 residues long. The chain joins TRBV6-2 or TRBV6-3 to TRBJ2-3, with no clear D. The TCR sequence derives from a woman of 80 years or more with acute or convalescent COVID-19. The specimen was peripheral blood. CDR3 bases: TGTGCCAGCAGTTTCGAGAATACGCAGTATTTT. Translating it yields CASSFENTQYF.